The 11 T cell receptor beta chains listed next were all sequenced from one sample in a study of beta chain features in type 1 diabetes. Reverse transcription of all isolated RNA meant that expressed TCRB transcripts were sequenced. Method: immunoSEQ multiplex PCR; TCRdb's copy keeps in-frame clones and lacks some. The table has roughly 170,000 clones, less than 15% seen once. The sample consisted of central memory CD4+ T cells from blood. All receptors derive from a woman younger than 35 in good health.

Concerning this clone itself: One end of the junction fails to match germline, which may point to a read error. The rearrangement links TRBV29-1 to TRBJ2-7; D may be TRBD1 (6 bases). The CDR3 is made up of 12 amino acids. The germline V gene encodes CDR1 SQVTM and CDR2 ANQGSEA. CDR3 in amino acids: CSVGTTSHEQYF. CDR3 DNA sequence: TGCAGCGTAGGGACAACCTCCCACGAGCAGTACTTC.

The V and J genes are TRBV7-3 and TRBJ1-1, with TRBD1 matching over 7 bases. The CDR3 has 16 residues. CDR1 and CDR2 from the germline V gene are SGHTA and FQGTGA. Unmatched junction bases numbered 5, after V lost 0 bases and J lost 1 base. In DNA form, the CDR3 reads TGTGCCAGCAGCTTAACCCCGGGACAGACGAACACTGAAGCTTTCTTT. As protein: CASSLTPGQTNTEAFF.

The V call is TRBV28, the J call TRBJ1-2; D is perhaps TRBD1 (5 bases). CDR1 and CDR2 from the germline V gene are MDHEN and SYDVKM. The V gene lost 6 bases and the J gene lost 4 bases, with 15 bases spanning the gap. The length of the CDR3 is 14 residues. The CDR3 DNA is TGTGCCAGCAGCCCCCCCCAAGGGGCCTATGGCTACACCTTC. Encoded protein: CASSPPQGAYGYTF.

The J gene is TRBJ1-5, the V gene TRBV18; tentative D call: TRBD1 (5 bases). Trimming stripped 5 bases from V and 9 bases from J, with 17 bases between. Germline V gene sequence: CDR1 KGHSH, CDR2 LQKENI. This CDR3 has 14 amino acids. CDR3 region: CASSSPGVLGPQHF. The CDR3 DNA reads as TGTGCCAGCTCATCCCCGGGGGTTCTTGGGCCCCAGCATTTT.

The V call is TRBV29-1, the J call TRBJ1-2; 7 nucleotides match TRBD1. The CDR3 extends over 12 amino acids. Germline V gene data show CDR1 as SQVTM and CDR2 as ANQGSEA. The trim removed 6 bases at V and 7 bases at J, leaving 8 bases unmatched. Here the CDR3 reads CSVAGTATGYTF. The CDR3 bases are TGCAGCGTAGCCGGGACAGCGACTGGCTACACCTTC.

The V gene is TRBV7-9, the J gene TRBJ2-5; 9 bases align to TRBD2. J was trimmed by 5 bases and V by 1 base; bases with no gene match: 8. The CDR3 has 16 residues. In germline, CDR1 is SEHNR, CDR2 FQNEAQ (reference sequence). In nucleotides, the CDR3 is TGTGCCAGCAGCTTAGATCTGAGCGGGAGGTCGGAGACCCAGTACTTC. Its translation: CASSLDLSGRSETQYF.

There are a few counts of this clone. The V gene is TRBV28, the J gene TRBJ2-1; TRBD1 matches 11 bases. The CDR3 is made up of 15 amino acids. The germline V gene encodes CDR1 MDHEN and CDR2 SYDVKM. With 5 bases clipped from V and 7 bases from J, the junction kept 7 bases outside the gene matches. Here the CDR3 reads CASSPPGQGVNEQFF. CDR3 nucleotide sequence: TGTGCCAGCAGTCCGCCGGGACAGGGGGTAAATGAGCAGTTCTTC.

The rearrangement joins TRBV11-2 to TRBJ1-1; D may be TRBD1 (5 bases). V lost 0 bases to trimming and J lost 0 bases, with 11 bases between them. This CDR3 comprises 16 residues. Germline CDR1 is SGHAT and CDR2 is FQNNGV. The CDR3, as DNA: TGTGCCAGCAGCTTAGATCGCAGGGTAATGAACACTGAAGCTTTCTTT. It codes for CASSLDRRVMNTEAFF.

This clone has a handful of counts. The chain carries TRBV5-1 and TRBJ2-7; TRBD1 matches at 8 bases. J lost 5 bases, V lost 8 bases, and 9 bases had no gene match. There are 13 residues in the CDR3. CDR1 and CDR2 from the germline V gene are SGHRS and YFSETQ. Written as DNA, the CDR3 is TGCGCCAGTTACCCGGACAGGGCCCACGAGCAGTACTTC. Its protein product is CASYPDRAHEQYF.

This clone was counted between two and nine times. CDR3 in DNA: TGTGCCTGGAGAGGGGGCTCCCCTGAAGCTTTCTTT. Translating it yields CAWRGGSPEAFF. This chain uses TRBV30 with TRBJ1-1; 7 bases map to TRBD1. This CDR3 spans 12 amino acids. V dropped 3 bases and J dropped 6; count of bases not matched to a gene: 4. CDR1 is GTSNPN, CDR2 SVGIG, per germline (reference sequence).

This rearrangement joins TRBV7-2 to TRBJ2-6, with TRBD1 identical over 7 bases. V was clipped by 8 bases and J by 0 bases; unmatched bases: 10. The CDR3 is 17 amino acids. CDR1 and CDR2 (germline): SGHTA, FQGNSA. The CDR3 DNA reads as TGTGCCAGCGTGGGGCAGGGGGTCTACTCTGGGGCCAACGTCCTGACTTTC. Translating gives CASVGQGVYSGANVLTF.